This passage covers 31 T cell receptor beta chains from one sample sequenced in a study of metastatic and nonmetastatic thyroid tumors. Not a single patient had been given any form of treatment at any point before undergoing thyroid surgery. TCRdb reanalyzed the PCR reads with MiXCR. The table shows some 5,000 clones, with approximately 32% occurring only once. Sample: adjacent normal tissue. The receptor source for this set is a female donor with papillary thyroid cancer or a benign thyroid nodule (not recorded which). Some clones in this sample may be carry-over from other donors' samples.

This clone was counted only a few times. The V and J genes are TRBV7-8 and TRBJ2-7; D gene unclear. Germline CDR1 SGHVS, CDR2 FQNEAQ. Trimming shortened V by 1 base and J by 0 bases, and 10 bases separated the two germline ends. This CDR3 has 15 residues. This chain's CDR3 is CASSLVGSSSYEQYF. For the CDR3, the DNA is TGTGCCAGCAGCTTAGTGGGCTCCAGCTCCTACGAGCAGTACTTC.

The chain couples TRBV20-1 to TRBJ2-7; D call uncertain. Germline CDR1 is DFQATT and CDR2 is SNEGSKA (reference sequence). The germline V and J ends were trimmed by 0 bases and 2 bases, with 2 bases remaining between them. The CDR3 has 11 amino acids. For the CDR3, the DNA is TGCAGTGCTAGAGATCCCTACGAGCAGTACTTC. Translation: CSARDPYEQYF.

This clone is labeled as large. The gene calls are TRBV7-2 and TRBJ2-1, with 9 bases that match TRBD2. CDR3 length equals 16 residues. With V trimmed by 1 base and J by 4 bases, 5 bases remained unmatched. The germline gives CDR1 SGHTA, CDR2 FQGNSA. CDR3 sequence: CASSLVGTSNYNEQFF. The CDR3 nucleotides are TGTGCCAGCAGCTTAGTTGGGACTAGCAATTACAATGAGCAGTTCTTC.

This clone has only one observation. The V gene is TRBV9, the J gene TRBJ2-7; 8 nucleotides align to TRBD2. V dropped 4 bases and J dropped 3; count of bases not matched to a gene: 6. The CDR3 is 14 residues long. CDR1 is SGDLS, CDR2 YYNGEE, per germline. As DNA, the CDR3 is TGTGCCAGCAGCCTCCAAGCGGGAGTCTACGAGCAGTACTTC. This encodes CASSLQAGVYEQYF. Full variable domain (outside the CDR3, taken from reference TRBV9 and TRBJ2-7): DSGVTQTPKHLITATGQRVTLRCSPRSGDLSVYWYQQSLDQGLQFLIQYYNGEERAKGNILERFSAQQFPDLHSELNLSSLELGDSALYFCASSLQAGVYEQYFGPGTRLTVT.

The chain carries TRBV2 and TRBJ2-1, with TRBD2 matching 7 bases. The CDR3 length is 14 residues. After removal of 5 bases from V and 0 bases from J, the junction contained 1 base not matched to a gene. Per germline, CDR1 SNHLY and CDR2 FYNNEI. DNA for the CDR3: TGTGCCAGCAGTTGGACTAGCTCCTACAATGAGCAGTTCTTC. It codes for CASSWTSSYNEQFF. The full variable domain, in which reference TRBV2 and TRBJ2-1 provide the parts outside the CDR3, is EPEVTQTPSHQVTQMGQEVILRCVPISNHLYFYWYRQILGQKVEFLVSFYNNEISEKSEIFDDQFSVERPDGSNFTLKIRSTKLEDSAMYFCASSWTSSYNEQFFGPGTRLTVL.

In this sample, this clone turned up many times. V and J are TRBV7-9 and TRBJ2-5; D remains unclear. CDR1 and CDR2 from the germline V gene are SEHNR and FQNEAQ (reference sequence). The CDR3 length is 12 residues. Deletions cut 1 base from V and 5 bases from J, with 5 bases between. CDR3 bases: TGTGCCAGCAGCTTAGTGATTGAGACCCAGTACTTC. Translating it yields CASSLVIETQYF. Full variable domain (missing parts from reference TRBV7-9 and TRBJ2-5): DTGVSQNPRHKITKRGQNVTFRCDPISEHNRLYWYRQTLGQGPEFLTYFQNEAQLEKSRLLSDRFSAERPKGSFSTLEIQRTEQGDSAMYLCASSLVIETQYFGPGTRLLVL.

In regard to this clone: The junction does not match germline at one end; this may be a read error. This rearrangement joins TRBV5-1 to TRBJ2-2; TRBD1 might be the D (5 bases). The CDR3 consists of 14 residues. Per germline, CDR1 SGHRS and CDR2 YFSETQ. The CDR3 loop reads CASTRALNTWELFF. In DNA, the CDR3 is TGCGCCAGCACCAGGGCACTTAACACCTGGGAGCTGTTTTTT. The full variable domain, rest sourced from reference TRBV5-1 and TRBJ2-2, is KAGVTQTPRYLIKTRGQQVTLSCSPISGHRSVSWYQQTPGQGLQFLFEYFSETQRNKGNFPGRFSGRQFSNSRSEMNVSTLELGDSALYLCASTRALNTWELFFGEGSRLTVL.

This clone was detected once. Its ends do not fully match the called genes, so a read error is possible. This chain joins TRBV5-4 and TRBJ1-1; D unresolved. CDR3 size: 17 residues. CDR1 is SGHNT and CDR2 is YYREEE in the germline V gene (reference sequence). DNA for the CDR3: TGTGTCAGCAGCTTGGCACCGATCGGTACGATGAACACTGAAGCTTTCTTT. Translation gives CVSSLAPIGTMNTEAFF.

This chain joins TRBV4-1 and TRBJ2-7, with 8 bases lining up with TRBD1. CDR1 is MGHRA and CDR2 is YSYEKL in the germline V gene. The CDR3 contains 16 residues. V was pared by 0 bases and J by 3 bases, with 7 bases of the junction left unmatched. CDR3 in amino acids: CASSQDLYRGIYEQYF. The DNA for the CDR3 is TGCGCCAGCAGCCAAGATCTATACAGGGGGATCTACGAGCAGTACTTC.

The chain links TRBV7-2 to TRBJ1-2; D gene uncertain. The V gene lost 1 base and the J gene lost 4 bases, with 13 bases spanning the gap. The CDR3 loop spans 15 amino acids. Germline-derived CDR1 and CDR2 are SGHTA and FQGNSA. CDR3 sequence: CASSLESHRSYGYTF. The CDR3 DNA reads as TGTGCCAGCAGCTTAGAGTCCCACAGAAGCTATGGCTACACCTTC.

This clone rates as medium-sized (0.01 to 0.1%). The rearrangement uses TRBV20-1 and TRBJ1-1, with a possible D match to TRBD1 (5 bases). Germline V gene data show CDR1 as DFQATT and CDR2 as SNEGSKA (reference sequence). The CDR3 length is 13 residues. V lost 5 bases to trimming and J lost 1 base, with 11 bases between them. The CDR3 sequence is CSAWGGGNTEAFF. In DNA form, the CDR3 reads TGCAGTGCTTGGGGTGGGGGGAACACTGAAGCTTTCTTT.

This CDR3 reads CASSLFSSGLAGTEQFF. CDR3 coding DNA: TGTGCCAGCAGTTTATTCTCCTCTGGACTAGCGGGAACAGAGCAGTTCTTC. The gene calls are TRBV28 and TRBJ2-1; the match to TRBD2 covers 12 bases. The CDR3 consists of 17 residues. With 1 base clipped from V and 10 bases from J, the junction kept 11 bases outside the gene matches. The germline CDR1 and CDR2 sequences are MDHEN and SYDVKM. The full variable domain, its missing parts supplied by reference TRBV28 and TRBJ2-1, is DVKVTQSSRYLVKRTGEKVFLECVQDMDHENMFWYRQDPGLGLRLIYFSYDVKMKEKGDIPEGYSVSREKKERFSLILESASTNQTSMYLCASSLFSSGLAGTEQFFGPGTRLTVL.

This clone is labeled as medium-sized. This chain connects TRBV6-1 to TRBJ2-7; D is possibly TRBD2 (5 bases). Looked up from germline, CDR1 is MNHNS and CDR2 is SASEGT. V was shortened by 4 bases and J by 0 bases, with 7 bases between the two germline ends. This CDR3 is built from 13 residues. The CDR3 sequence: CASSVRDSYEQYF. Here the CDR3 DNA reads TGTGCCAGCAGTGTACGGGACTCCTACGAGCAGTACTTC.

In its sample, this clone was seen a few times. The conserved closing phenylalanine or tryptophan is absent in this CDR3, likely reflecting a read error. The rearrangement joins TRBV28 to TRBJ1-2; D gene ambiguous. Germline CDR1 and CDR2: MDHEN and SYDVKM. The CDR3 contains 9 residues. Written as DNA, the CDR3 is TGCTCCCCATGGGATGGCTACACCCTC. Its protein is CSPWDGYTL.

By sample fraction, this clone is large. The gene calls are TRBV6-5 and TRBJ2-3; 8 positions agree with TRBD2. Germline CDR1 is MNHEY and CDR2 is SVGAGI. V dropped 5 bases and J dropped 0; count of bases not matched to a gene: 13. The CDR3 extends over 18 amino acids. The CDR3 loop reads CASSRSKVPGGSTDTQYF. DNA of the CDR3: TGTGCCAGCAGTCGGTCAAAGGTGCCGGGAGGGAGCACAGATACGCAGTATTTT.

V is TRBV30 and J is TRBJ1-1; no clear D. The CDR3 is 11 amino acids. Trimming left V 8 bases short and J 11 bases short, with 18 bases between. Looked up from germline, CDR1 is GTSNPN and CDR2 is SVGIG (reference sequence). CDR3 sequence (DNA): TGTGCCGCAGACGACGGTACCTGGGCTTTCTTT. Translating it yields CAADDGTWAFF.

This chain connects TRBV19 to TRBJ2-7, with D perhaps TRBD1 (6 bases). Germline-derived CDR1 and CDR2 are LNHDA and SQIVND (reference sequence). Between the trimmed V and J ends, which lost 5 bases and 6 bases, there was a span of 11 bases. The CDR3 length is 12 residues. CDR3 coding DNA: TGTGCCAGTAGTGAATCCAGGGGCGAGCAGTACTTC. This sequence encodes CASSESRGEQYF.

J is TRBJ1-1 and V is TRBV20-1; the D gene is possibly TRBD1 (5 bases). The V end was cut by 0 bases, the J end by 4 bases, with 18 bases between. Germline V gene lookup returns CDR1 DFQATT and CDR2 SNEGSKA (reference sequence). The length of the CDR3 is 16 residues. The CDR3 DNA follows: TGCAGTGCTAGAGACCACGGACGGGGACCGGGCACTGAAGCTTTCTTT. Its protein is CSARDHGRGPGTEAFF.

The CDR3 sequence is CASSYSGNPWGSTDTQYF. In DNA form, the CDR3 reads TGTGCCAGCAGTTATTCCGGGAACCCTTGGGGTAGCACAGATACGCAGTATTTT. This chain links TRBV6-9 with TRBJ2-3; D might be TRBD2 (5 bases). Germline lookup yields CDR1 MNHGY and CDR2 SVAAGI. The CDR3 sequence is 18 residues long. V was shortened by 0 bases and J by 0 bases, with 16 bases between the two germline ends.

This clone was counted many times. The rearrangement joins TRBV5-1 to TRBJ2-5, with D perhaps TRBD1 or TRBD2 (5 bases each). Trimming took off 1 base at V and 4 bases at J, with 8 bases between the two ends. Germline values: CDR1 SGHRS, CDR2 YFSETQ. This CDR3 contains 13 residues. This CDR3 reads CASSLRGGETQYF. In DNA form, the CDR3 reads TGCGCCAGCAGCTTGCGGGGCGGAGAGACCCAGTACTTC.

The chain uses TRBV6-1 and TRBJ1-1, with D unclear. Germline V gene lookup returns CDR1 MNHNS and CDR2 SASEGT. Trimming removed 6 bases from V and 0 bases from J, with 2 bases in between. This CDR3 is built from 11 residues. The CDR3 loop reads CASRMNTEAFF. CDR3 DNA sequence: TGTGCCAGCAGGATGAACACTGAAGCTTTCTTT.

This clone was observed a few times. V usage is TRBV27 and J usage is TRBJ2-7, with TRBD2 matching over 9 bases. The germline gives CDR1 MNHEY, CDR2 SMNVEV (reference sequence). The CDR3 extends over 15 amino acids. Trimming at V came to 6 bases and at J to 3 bases, leaving 9 bases not matched to a gene. CDR3 nucleotide sequence: TGTGCCAGCAGCTATAGCGGGGGCCCGATCTACGAGCAGTACTTC. Amino acids: CASSYSGGPIYEQYF.

In its sample, this clone ranks as medium-sized. V gene TRBV20-1 combines with J gene TRBJ1-5; no firm D call. The CDR3 has 15 amino acids. Looked up from germline, CDR1 is DFQATT and CDR2 is SNEGSKA (reference sequence). The germline V and J ends were trimmed by 1 base and 2 bases, with 12 bases remaining between them. The DNA of the CDR3 is TGCAGTGCTAGAGTAAGTTCCGGTGGCAATCAGCCCCAGCATTTT. Residues: CSARVSSGGNQPQHF.

By its share, this clone is medium-sized. This chain connects TRBV9 to TRBJ2-1; TRBD1 matches at 8 bases. The germline V gene encodes CDR1 SGDLS and CDR2 YYNGEE. V shed 0 bases, J shed 5 bases, and the junction held 4 bases outside the gene matches. The CDR3 is 15 amino acids. The CDR3 DNA reads TGTGCCAGCAGCGTAGCGGGACAGGCTGACAATGAGCAGTTCTTC. Protein product: CASSVAGQADNEQFF.

The chain carries TRBV7-3 and TRBJ1-1; D is possibly TRBD1 (5 bases). The V gene's germline CDR1 is SGHTA and CDR2 FQGTGA. V dropped 5 bases and J dropped 4 bases, with 11 bases sitting between them. This CDR3 has 13 residues. The chain's CDR3 is CASSRGTFTEAFF. DNA for the CDR3: TGTGCCAGCAGCCGGGGGACCTTCACTGAAGCTTTCTTT.

This chain links TRBV20-1 with TRBJ2-6; D is perhaps TRBD1 or TRBD2 (5 bases each). The CDR3 is made up of 16 amino acids. Per the germline V gene, CDR1 is DFQATT and CDR2 is SNEGSKA (reference sequence). Between the trimmed V and J ends, which lost 6 bases and 1 base, there was a span of 16 bases. The CDR3 DNA reads TGCAGTGCAGTTTCAGGGCGAGGGTCTGGGGCCAACGTCCTGACTTTC. Translated: CSAVSGRGSGANVLTF.

This clone is labeled as large. This chain joins TRBV6-5 and TRBJ1-5; D possibly corresponds to TRBD1 (6 bases). The CDR3 contains 15 residues. In germline, CDR1 is MNHEY, CDR2 SVGAGI. Trimming removed 3 bases at V and 5 bases at J, with 14 bases between. The CDR3 reads CASSYRQALDQPQHF. In DNA, the CDR3 is TGTGCCAGCAGTTATAGACAGGCACTCGATCAGCCCCAGCATTTT.

This clone is judged large. The V and J genes are TRBV6-1 and TRBJ2-2; D not certain. The CDR3 length is 11 residues. Trimming took off 6 bases at V and 11 bases at J, with 10 bases between the two ends. Germline V gene data show CDR1 as MNHNS and CDR2 as SASEGT. CDR3 residues: CASSTARELFF. CDR3 DNA sequence: TGTGCCAGCAGCACCGCCAGAGAGCTGTTTTTT.

This clone occurred once. This chain uses TRBV16 with TRBJ1-1; perhaps TRBD1 as D (5 bases). V was trimmed by 3 bases and J by 1 base, leaving 15 bases between them. Germline V gene sequence: CDR1 KGHSY, CDR2 FQNENV. The CDR3 totals 16 residues. CDR3 residues: CASSQRIGGTNTEAFF. The CDR3 nucleotides read TGTGCCAGCAGCCAGAGAATAGGAGGGACGAACACTGAAGCTTTCTTT.

The chain joins TRBV20-1 to TRBJ2-1; D gene unclear. Germline V gives CDR1 DFQATT, CDR2 SNEGSKA (reference sequence). Trimming pared 3 bases from V and 5 bases from J, leaving 14 bases between. The CDR3 totals 14 residues. The CDR3 nucleotides are TGCAGTGCTAGGACAATGTCCTTAAACAATGAGCAGTTCTTC. This codes for CSARTMSLNNEQFF.

As for this clone: Lacking the conserved final phenylalanine or tryptophan, this CDR3 likely reflects a read error. Because the CDR3's place on the DNA is in doubt, the DNA is left out and the CDR3 is given as listed by TCRdb. The chain carries TRBV28 and TRBJ2-7; the DNA was not used to check the table's D call, TRBD2. The CDR3 region is 13 residues in length, termini included. The germline V gene encodes CDR1 MDHEN and CDR2 SYDVKM. The CDR3: CASSGYGGTPPVH.